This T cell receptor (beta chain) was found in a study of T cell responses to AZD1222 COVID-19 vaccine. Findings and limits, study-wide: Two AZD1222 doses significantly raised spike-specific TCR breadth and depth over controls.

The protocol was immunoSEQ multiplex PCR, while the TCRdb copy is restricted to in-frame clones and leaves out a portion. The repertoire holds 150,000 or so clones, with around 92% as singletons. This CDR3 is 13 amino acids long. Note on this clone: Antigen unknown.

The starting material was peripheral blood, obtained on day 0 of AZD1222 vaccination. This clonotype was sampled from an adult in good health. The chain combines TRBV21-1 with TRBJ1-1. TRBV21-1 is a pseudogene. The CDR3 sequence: CASSKDCGDGAFF. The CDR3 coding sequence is TGTGCCAGCAGCAAAGACTGTGGGGATGGTGCTTTCTTT.